The rows below give T cell receptor beta chains drawn from one sample of a study of shared clonotypes between healthy human individuals. Repertoires were generated with immunoSEQ multiplex PCR, while TCRdb's copy carries only in-frame clones and drops some. The top ten clones hold 24% of a sample with hundreds of thousands of clones, roughly 94% of them seen once. Sequencing was performed on naive CD8+ T cells sorted from blood. These receptors all stem from a man between 25 and 39 years old in good health. Each CDR3 is given with its conserved first and last residue. The D gene is left open where the match is weak. Clone size is shown for a subset of rows, as once, few, many or a class of expanded clone.

>NA|17|NA|TRBV15|TRBJ2-7
CATSRPKDGDISYEQYF
TGTGCCACCAGCAGACCTAAGGACGGGGATATCTCCTACGAGCAGTACTTC
>TRBD1|17|NA|TRBV5-6|TRBJ2-2
CASRPKDRAIMGGELFF
TGTGCCAGCAGACCGAAGGACAGGGCTATTATGGGCGGGGAGCTGTTTTTT
>NA|15|NA|TRBV27|TRBJ2-2
CASSLRLGNTGELFF
TGTGCCAGCAGTTTACGTCTTGGTAACACCGGGGAGCTGTTTTTT
>NA|14|NA|TRBV21-1|TRBJ2-1
CAPSPGSEGNEQFF
TGTGCCCCCTCCCCCGGGTCCGAGGGGAATGAGCAGTTCTTC
>NA|14|once|TRBV6-5|TRBJ2-5
CASSYSEGGETQYF
TGTGCCAGCAGTTACTCAGAAGGGGGAGAGACCCAGTACTTC
>NA|14|NA|TRBV25-1|TRBJ2-7
CASSEYSGSYEQYF
TGTGCCAGCAGTGAATATAGCGGCTCCTACGAGCAGTACTTC
>NA|16|NA|TRBV7-6|TRBJ2-3
CASSFTTEFSTDTQYF
TGTGCCAGCAGCTTTACGACTGAATTTAGCACAGATACGCAGTATTTT
>TRBD1|14|NA|TRBV27|TRBJ2-6
CASRDRSGANVLTF
TGTGCCAGCAGGGACAGGTCTGGGGCCAACGTCCTGACTTTC
>NA|15|NA|TRBV2|TRBJ2-2
CASSLLSDRVGELFF
TGTGCCAGCAGTCTGCTTAGCGACAGAGTCGGGGAGCTGTTTTTT
>TRBD2|17|NA|TRBV9|TRBJ2-1
CASSVVGSTSGAGEQFF
TGTGCCAGCAGCGTAGTCGGATCGACTAGCGGGGCGGGTGAGCAGTTCTTC